This TCR beta chain was captured by sequencing in a study of blood T cells in healthy people across ages. Primers used in a second PCR of about 6 to 12 cycles were a sample-barcoded 5' primer and a J-beta primer mix. TCRdb re-analysed the 5' RACE reads in MiXCR, keeping a single row per CDR3 protein. The sample includes approximately 800,000 distinct CDR3 sequences, 30% to 45% of them seen just once. This clonotype was detected a few times. With 1 base clipped from V and 10 bases from J, the junction kept 32 bases outside the gene matches. Germline CDR1 reads LNHDA; CDR2 reads SQIVND (reference sequence). The CDR3 loop spans 23 amino acids.

The sequencing sample was made of blood. The receptor comes from a young man in good health. V gene TRBV19 combines with J gene TRBJ2-1; 9 bases agree with TRBD2. The CDR3 spells CASSIVRGFYGGGAIISYREQFF. CDR3 sequence (DNA): TGTGCCAGTAGTATAGTTCGGGGCTTTTACGGCGGGGGGGCCATTATCTCCTACAGGGAGCAGTTCTTC.